This is a list of T cell receptor beta chains from one sample in a study of PD-L1 blockade in urothelial cancer. The assay was immunoSEQ multiplex PCR, and TCRdb's table has in-frame clones only and misses some. Counted here are roughly 91,000 clones, roughly 84% occurring once; the ten biggest clones make up approximately 14%. The specimen comprised PBMCs, sampled around atezolizumab (anti-PD-L1) treatment. The receptors here all came from a man aged 55 to 69 with urothelial cancer. Each CDR3 is given with its conserved first and last residue. Each record gives: J gene, V gene, D gene, clone size, CDR3 DNA, CDR3 protein. The D gene is left open where the match is weak. Rows may omit the clone size; those that give it use once, few, many or a size class.

j_gene: TRBJ2-7; v_gene: TRBV5-4; d_gene: TRBD2; abundance: -; CDR3nt: TGTGCCAGCAGCCTATGGGGGACTAGCGGTCGGTACGAGCAGTACTTC; CDR3aa: CASSLWGTSGRYEQYF
j_gene: TRBJ2-7; v_gene: TRBV28; d_gene: -; abundance: -; CDR3nt: TGTGCCAGCAGTCGTACAGGGAATCGATGGGAGCAGTACTTC; CDR3aa: CASSRTGNRWEQYF
j_gene: TRBJ2-5; v_gene: TRBV20-1; d_gene: -; abundance: -; CDR3nt: TGCAGTGCTAGGGGAGCTGAGACCCAGTACTTC; CDR3aa: CSARGAETQYF
j_gene: TRBJ1-2; v_gene: TRBV7-2; d_gene: -; abundance: -; CDR3nt: TGTGCCAGCAGCTTGCGGGGGATTTATGGCTACACCTTC; CDR3aa: CASSLRGIYGYTF
j_gene: TRBJ2-5; v_gene: TRBV2; d_gene: TRBD1; abundance: -; CDR3nt: TGTGCCAGCATGGGGGGACAGGGGTTCGAGACCCAGTACTTC; CDR3aa: CASMGGQGFETQYF
j_gene: TRBJ2-7; v_gene: TRBV6-5; d_gene: TRBD1; abundance: few; CDR3nt: TGTGCCGTCGGCCTCGGGACAGCGACCTACGAGCAGTACTTC; CDR3aa: CAVGLGTATYEQYF
j_gene: TRBJ2-2; v_gene: TRBV4-2; d_gene: -; abundance: -; CDR3nt: TGTGCCAGCAGCCAAGATGTGCGCAACACCGGGGAGCTGTTTTTT; CDR3aa: CASSQDVRNTGELFF
j_gene: TRBJ2-3; v_gene: TRBV4-2; d_gene: -; abundance: once; CDR3nt: TGTGCCAGCAGCCAAGGCGCGCGGGGGCTGGCAGATACGCAGTATTTT; CDR3aa: CASSQGARGLADTQYF
j_gene: TRBJ2-7; v_gene: TRBV16; d_gene: TRBD2; abundance: -; CDR3nt: TGTGCCAGCAGCCAACGACTAGCAGGGAGCTCCTACGAGCAGTACTTC; CDR3aa: CASSQRLAGSSYEQYF
j_gene: TRBJ2-5; v_gene: TRBV7-2; d_gene: -; abundance: -; CDR3nt: TGTGCCAGCAGCTTAGCTAGCGAACCGTACTTC; CDR3aa: CASSLASEPYF
j_gene: TRBJ1-2; v_gene: TRBV18; d_gene: -; abundance: -; CDR3nt: TGTGCCAGCTCACCACGAGGGACGAAGGTGGATGCGGGGAGTGGCTACACCTTC; CDR3aa: CASSPRGTKVDAGSGYTF
j_gene: TRBJ1-6; v_gene: TRBV19; d_gene: -; abundance: -; CDR3nt: TGTGCCAGTAGTATAAGGGGTTCACCCCTCCACTTT; CDR3aa: CASSIRGSPLHF
j_gene: TRBJ1-3; v_gene: TRBV9; d_gene: -; abundance: -; CDR3nt: TGTGCCAGCAGCGTATACCCCCAGGGGAACACCATATATTTT; CDR3aa: CASSVYPQGNTIYF
j_gene: TRBJ1-1; v_gene: TRBV11-3; d_gene: TRBD1; abundance: -; CDR3nt: TGTGCCAGCAGCTTCCACAGGGGGATGAACACTGAAGCTTTCTTT; CDR3aa: CASSFHRGMNTEAFF
j_gene: TRBJ2-7; v_gene: TRBV28; d_gene: -; abundance: -; CDR3nt: TGTGCCAGCAGTTTTGAGACAATCTACGAGCAGTACTTC; CDR3aa: CASSFETIYEQYF
j_gene: TRBJ2-7; v_gene: TRBV28; d_gene: -; abundance: -; CDR3nt: TGTGCCAGCAGTGGCCTCGACAGGAAACTCTCCTACGAGCAGTACTTC; CDR3aa: CASSGLDRKLSYEQYF
j_gene: TRBJ1-2; v_gene: TRBV5-6; d_gene: -; abundance: -; CDR3nt: TGTGCCAGCAGCCCCGAGATTGACTATGGCTACACCTTC; CDR3aa: CASSPEIDYGYTF
j_gene: TRBJ1-2; v_gene: TRBV4-3; d_gene: -; abundance: -; CDR3nt: TGCGCCAGCAGCCAAAATCCCAACCCGGCGGTAGGCTACACCTTC; CDR3aa: CASSQNPNPAVGYTF
j_gene: TRBJ2-3; v_gene: TRBV19; d_gene: TRBD1; abundance: -; CDR3nt: TGTGCCAGTATGACAGGGTGGGTAGGAAGCACAGATACGCAGTATTTT; CDR3aa: CASMTGWVGSTDTQYF
j_gene: TRBJ2-2; v_gene: TRBV7-9; d_gene: TRBD1; abundance: -; CDR3nt: TGTGCCAGCAGCCCCACAGGGGGTCACACCGGGGAGCTGTTTTTT; CDR3aa: CASSPTGGHTGELFF
j_gene: TRBJ2-5; v_gene: TRBV6-4; d_gene: TRBD2; abundance: -; CDR3nt: TGTGCCAGCAGTGAAGGCGGGAGGGCCGCCGAGACCCAGTACTTC; CDR3aa: CASSEGGRAAETQYF
j_gene: TRBJ2-2; v_gene: TRBV28; d_gene: TRBD1; abundance: -; CDR3nt: TGTGCCAGCAGTTTAAGTATTGGCCGGGGACAGGGGAACACCGGGGAGCTGTTTTTT; CDR3aa: CASSLSIGRGQGNTGELFF
j_gene: TRBJ1-1; v_gene: TRBV6-1; d_gene: TRBD1; abundance: once; CDR3nt: TGTGCCAGCAGTTCTTCCGGGACAGGGGGCACTGAAGCTTTCTTT; CDR3aa: CASSSSGTGGTEAFF
j_gene: TRBJ2-1; v_gene: TRBV30; d_gene: TRBD1; abundance: -; CDR3nt: TGTGCCTGGAGGTCAGGACAGGGGGCCTACAATGAGCAGTTCTTC; CDR3aa: CAWRSGQGAYNEQFF
j_gene: TRBJ2-5; v_gene: TRBV28; d_gene: TRBD1; abundance: -; CDR3nt: TGTGCCAGCGACAGGGCTACTCGGGGAAGGCAAGAGACCCAGTACTTC; CDR3aa: CASDRATRGRQETQYF
j_gene: TRBJ2-6; v_gene: TRBV6-1; d_gene: -; abundance: -; CDR3nt: TGTGCCAGCAGTGAAGTCAGGGGACCTGGGGCCAACGTCCTGACTTTC; CDR3aa: CASSEVRGPGANVLTF
j_gene: TRBJ1-1; v_gene: TRBV19; d_gene: -; abundance: -; CDR3nt: TGTGCCAGTAGTACCGTCCTACGGGGCACTGAAGCTTTCTTT; CDR3aa: CASSTVLRGTEAFF
j_gene: TRBJ1-5; v_gene: TRBV9; d_gene: -; abundance: -; CDR3nt: TGTGCCAGCAGCGTAGACGACGGAGATAGCAATCAGCCCCAGCATTTT; CDR3aa: CASSVDDGDSNQPQHF
j_gene: TRBJ2-2; v_gene: TRBV5-1; d_gene: -; abundance: few; CDR3nt: TGCGCCAGCAGCTTGGGGCGGGTGAACACCGGGGAGCTGTTTTTT; CDR3aa: CASSLGRVNTGELFF
j_gene: TRBJ1-4; v_gene: TRBV14; d_gene: -; abundance: -; CDR3nt: TGTGCCAGCAGCGAAGGGGCCTGGGGGGGGCGCGAAAAACTGTTTTTT; CDR3aa: CASSEGAWGGREKLFF
j_gene: TRBJ1-1; v_gene: TRBV6-5; d_gene: -; abundance: -; CDR3nt: TGTGCCAGCAGCAACTACGGTGAAGCTTTCTTT; CDR3aa: CASSNYGEAFF
j_gene: TRBJ2-2; v_gene: TRBV15; d_gene: TRBD1; abundance: -; CDR3nt: TGTGCCACCAGCAGAGATAGACAGGGTCGGCTGTTTTTT; CDR3aa: CATSRDRQGRLFF
j_gene: TRBJ1-5; v_gene: TRBV18; d_gene: -; abundance: -; CDR3nt: TGTGCCAGCTCGGGGGACTATAGCAATCAGCCCCAGCATTTT; CDR3aa: CASSGDYSNQPQHF
j_gene: TRBJ1-1; v_gene: TRBV28; d_gene: -; abundance: -; CDR3nt: TGTGCCAGCAGCCCTATTGGCGGGAACACTGAAGCTTTCTTT; CDR3aa: CASSPIGGNTEAFF
j_gene: TRBJ1-2; v_gene: TRBV2; d_gene: -; abundance: -; CDR3nt: TGTGCCAGCAGTGAAATGATGGACTACATAAGGGGCGCGAATGGCTACACCTTC; CDR3aa: CASSEMMDYIRGANGYTF
j_gene: TRBJ2-7; v_gene: TRBV4-2; d_gene: TRBD2; abundance: -; CDR3nt: TGTGCCAGCAGCCAAGATCCTACGGGCGGGGGTGCCTACGAGCAGTACTTC; CDR3aa: CASSQDPTGGGAYEQYF
j_gene: TRBJ2-5; v_gene: TRBV30; d_gene: TRBD1; abundance: -; CDR3nt: TGTGCCTGGGGAGGACAGGGGACATCCCAGTACTTC; CDR3aa: CAWGGQGTSQYF
j_gene: TRBJ2-1; v_gene: TRBV2; d_gene: -; abundance: once; CDR3nt: TGTGCCAGCAATGACAGTTACAATGAGCAGTTCTTC; CDR3aa: CASNDSYNEQFF
j_gene: TRBJ2-5; v_gene: TRBV25-1; d_gene: TRBD2; abundance: -; CDR3nt: TGTGCCAGCAGTGAAACTAGCGGCCAAGAGACCCAGTACTTC; CDR3aa: CASSETSGQETQYF
j_gene: TRBJ1-5; v_gene: TRBV4-2; d_gene: -; abundance: few; CDR3nt: TGTGCCAGCAGCCCCTCGTCGGGGAATCAGCCCCAGCATTTT; CDR3aa: CASSPSSGNQPQHF
j_gene: TRBJ2-5; v_gene: TRBV9; d_gene: TRBD2; abundance: -; CDR3nt: TGTGCCAGCAGCGTAGCGGCTAGCGGGGGGGCGGAGGAGACCCAGTACTTC; CDR3aa: CASSVAASGGAEETQYF
j_gene: TRBJ2-1; v_gene: TRBV6-1; d_gene: -; abundance: -; CDR3nt: TGTGCCAACGCACCTGCGAGCTCCTACAATGAGCAGTTCTTC; CDR3aa: CANAPASSYNEQFF
j_gene: TRBJ2-7; v_gene: TRBV6-4; d_gene: -; abundance: -; CDR3nt: TGTGCCAGCAGAGGACAGCCGAGCTCCTACGAGCAGTACTTC; CDR3aa: CASRGQPSSYEQYF
j_gene: TRBJ2-3; v_gene: TRBV5-4; d_gene: TRBD2; abundance: -; CDR3nt: TGTGCCAGCAGCTCCAGATTAGCGGGGAGGACAGATACGCAGTATTTT; CDR3aa: CASSSRLAGRTDTQYF
j_gene: TRBJ2-3; v_gene: TRBV7-2; d_gene: TRBD2; abundance: -; CDR3nt: TGTGCCAGCAGCCCCCGGACTAGCGGGATACAGGGAGATACGCAGTATTTT; CDR3aa: CASSPRTSGIQGDTQYF